Listed below are T cell receptor beta chains from one sample, sequenced in a study of naive and memory T cell subsets. In TCRdb, the UMI-ligation and nested PCR reads were re-called with MiXCR into one record per CDR3 protein. There are fewer than 10,000 distinct CDR3 sequences in the sample; about 30% occur only once, and approximately 50% lies in the top ten. Sequencing was performed on CD8+ TEMRA cells from blood. These receptors were taken from a human donor in good health. The conserved cysteine and the conserved F or W are not part of the CDR3 here. Fields, in order: V gene, J gene, CDR3 protein.

v_call: TRBV7-9
j_call: TRBJ1-4
cdr3_aa: ASAREDREDREKLF

v_call: TRBV4-3
j_call: TRBJ2-1
cdr3_aa: ASSQGLGAGGLSYNEQF

v_call: TRBV11-1
j_call: TRBJ1-6
cdr3_aa: ASSLAPGESPLH

v_call: TRBV29-1
j_call: TRBJ2-5
cdr3_aa: SACWAQGPETQY

v_call: TRBV28
j_call: TRBJ2-3
cdr3_aa: ASKERGDGTQY

v_call: TRBV7-2
j_call: TRBJ1-1
cdr3_aa: ASSPSSLQAF

v_call: TRBV4-1
j_call: TRBJ2-1
cdr3_aa: ASSQVGSHEQF

v_call: TRBV29-1
j_call: TRBJ2-7
cdr3_aa: SVVGQYEQY

v_call: TRBV29-1
j_call: TRBJ2-7
cdr3_aa: SVVSGITYEQY

v_call: TRBV2
j_call: TRBJ1-1
cdr3_aa: ASSGPRPWEAF

v_call: TRBV19
j_call: TRBJ2-7
cdr3_aa: ASLGRHGESPYEQY

v_call: TRBV30
j_call: TRBJ1-6
cdr3_aa: AWRQGTAPLH

v_call: TRBV7-6
j_call: TRBJ2-7
cdr3_aa: ASSLSGSSSYEQY

v_call: TRBV30
j_call: TRBJ2-1
cdr3_aa: AWSFVSPYNEQF

v_call: TRBV4-1
j_call: TRBJ2-1
cdr3_aa: ASSLGLASEQF

v_call: TRBV29-1
j_call: TRBJ2-7
cdr3_aa: SVEDRTGNGYEQY

v_call: TRBV3-1
j_call: TRBJ2-5
cdr3_aa: ASARTEAGSGTQY

v_call: TRBV13
j_call: TRBJ2-5
cdr3_aa: ASSLGHDKQETQY

v_call: TRBV30
j_call: TRBJ2-7
cdr3_aa: AWSSPSPLQGEDEQY

v_call: TRBV28
j_call: TRBJ2-1
cdr3_aa: ASSPLIYGVFGEQF